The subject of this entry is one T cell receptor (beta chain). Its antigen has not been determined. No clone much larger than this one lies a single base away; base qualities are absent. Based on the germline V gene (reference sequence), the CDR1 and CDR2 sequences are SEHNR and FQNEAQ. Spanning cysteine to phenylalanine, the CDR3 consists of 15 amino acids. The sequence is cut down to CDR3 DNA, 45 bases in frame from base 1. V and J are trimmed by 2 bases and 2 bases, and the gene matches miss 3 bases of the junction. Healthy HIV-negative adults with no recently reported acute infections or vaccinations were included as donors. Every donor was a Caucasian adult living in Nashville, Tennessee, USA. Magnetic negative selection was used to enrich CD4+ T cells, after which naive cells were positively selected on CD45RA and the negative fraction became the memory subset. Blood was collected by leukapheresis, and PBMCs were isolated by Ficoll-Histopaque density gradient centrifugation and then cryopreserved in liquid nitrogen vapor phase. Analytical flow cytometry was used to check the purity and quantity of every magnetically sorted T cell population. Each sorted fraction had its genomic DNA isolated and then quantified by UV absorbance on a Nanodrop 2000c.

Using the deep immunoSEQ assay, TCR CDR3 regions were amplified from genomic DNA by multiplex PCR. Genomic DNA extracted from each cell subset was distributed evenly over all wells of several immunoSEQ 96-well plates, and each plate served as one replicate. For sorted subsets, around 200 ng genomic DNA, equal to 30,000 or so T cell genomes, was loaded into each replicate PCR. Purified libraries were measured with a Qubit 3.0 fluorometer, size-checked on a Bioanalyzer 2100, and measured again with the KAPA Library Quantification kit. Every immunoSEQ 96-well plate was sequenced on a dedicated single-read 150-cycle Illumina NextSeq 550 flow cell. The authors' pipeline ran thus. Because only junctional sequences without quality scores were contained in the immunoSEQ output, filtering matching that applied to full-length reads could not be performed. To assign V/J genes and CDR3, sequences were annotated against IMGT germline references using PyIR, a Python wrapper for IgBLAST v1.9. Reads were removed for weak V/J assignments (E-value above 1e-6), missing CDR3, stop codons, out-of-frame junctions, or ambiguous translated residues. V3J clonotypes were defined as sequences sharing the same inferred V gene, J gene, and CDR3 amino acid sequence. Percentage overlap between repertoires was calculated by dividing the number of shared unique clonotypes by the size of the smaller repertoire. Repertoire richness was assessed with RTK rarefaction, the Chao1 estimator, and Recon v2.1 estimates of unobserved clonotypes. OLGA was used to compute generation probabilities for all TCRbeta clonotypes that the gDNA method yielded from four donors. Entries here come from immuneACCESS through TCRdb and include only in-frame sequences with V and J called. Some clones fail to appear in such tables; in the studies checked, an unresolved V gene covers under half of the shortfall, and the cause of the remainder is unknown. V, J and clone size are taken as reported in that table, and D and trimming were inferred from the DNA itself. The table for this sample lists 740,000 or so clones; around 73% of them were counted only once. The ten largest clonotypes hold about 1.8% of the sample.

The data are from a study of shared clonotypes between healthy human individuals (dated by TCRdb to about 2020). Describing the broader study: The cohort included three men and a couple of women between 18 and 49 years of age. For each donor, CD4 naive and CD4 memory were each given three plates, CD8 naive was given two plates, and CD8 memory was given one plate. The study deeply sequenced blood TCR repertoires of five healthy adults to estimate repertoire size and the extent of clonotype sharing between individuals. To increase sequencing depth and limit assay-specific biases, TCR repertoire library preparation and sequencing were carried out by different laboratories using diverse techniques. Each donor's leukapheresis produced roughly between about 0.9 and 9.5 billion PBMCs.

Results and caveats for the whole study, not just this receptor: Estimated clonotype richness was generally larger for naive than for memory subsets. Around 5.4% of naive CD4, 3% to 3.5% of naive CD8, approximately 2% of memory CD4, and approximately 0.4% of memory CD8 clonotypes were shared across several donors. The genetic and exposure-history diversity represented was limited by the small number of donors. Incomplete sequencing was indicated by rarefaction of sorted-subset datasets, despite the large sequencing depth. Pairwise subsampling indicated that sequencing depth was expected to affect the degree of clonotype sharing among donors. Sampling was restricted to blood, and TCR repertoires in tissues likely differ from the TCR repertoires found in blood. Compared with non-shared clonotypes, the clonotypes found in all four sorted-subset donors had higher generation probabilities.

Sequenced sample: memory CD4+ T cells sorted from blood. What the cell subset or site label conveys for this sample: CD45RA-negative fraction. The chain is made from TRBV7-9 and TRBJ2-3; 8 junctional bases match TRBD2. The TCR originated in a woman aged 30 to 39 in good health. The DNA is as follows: TGTGCCAGCAGCTTAAGCGGGAGAAACACAGATACGCAGTATTTT. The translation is CASSLSGRNTDTQYF.